The sequence of this T cell receptor (beta chain) was determined in a study of blood T cell repertoires in COVID-19. This table comes from immunoSEQ multiplex PCR, and its TCRdb copy is limited to in-frame clones, with some not included. This table has under 350,000 clones, roughly 90% appearing once. The source material was peripheral blood. The receptor comes from a woman in her twenties or thirties with COVID-19, enrolled during active disease.

CDR3 region: CASSYAGWETEAFF. CDR3 DNA: TGTGCCAGCAGTTACGCGGGGTGGGAGACTGAAGCTTTCTTT. The rearrangement links TRBV6-2 or TRBV6-3 to TRBJ1-1; D not resolved. CDR1 and CDR2 (germline): MNHEY, SVGEGT. The CDR3 has 14 residues. Trimming left V 2 bases short and J 5 bases short, with 12 bases between.